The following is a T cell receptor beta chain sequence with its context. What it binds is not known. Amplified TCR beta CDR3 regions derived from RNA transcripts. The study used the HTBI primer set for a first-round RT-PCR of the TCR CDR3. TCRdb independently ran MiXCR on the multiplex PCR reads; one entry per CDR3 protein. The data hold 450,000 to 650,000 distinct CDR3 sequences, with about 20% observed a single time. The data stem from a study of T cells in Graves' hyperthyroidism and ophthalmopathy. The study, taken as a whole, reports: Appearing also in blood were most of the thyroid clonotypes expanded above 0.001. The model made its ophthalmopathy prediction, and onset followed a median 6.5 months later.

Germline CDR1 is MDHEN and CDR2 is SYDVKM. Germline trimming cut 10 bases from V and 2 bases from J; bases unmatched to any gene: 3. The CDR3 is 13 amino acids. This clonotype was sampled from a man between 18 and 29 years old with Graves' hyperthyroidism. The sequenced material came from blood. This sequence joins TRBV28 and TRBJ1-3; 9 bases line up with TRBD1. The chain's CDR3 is CAITGGPGNTIYF. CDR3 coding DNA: TGTGCCATCACAGGGGGCCCTGGAAACACCATATATTTT.